This T cell receptor beta chain is from a study of blood T cell repertoires in COVID-19. Looking at the study overall: The United States, Italy and Spain supplied acute and convalescent COVID-19 samples. The analysed material was cDNA or gDNA that came from T cells, B-cell-depleted T cells, or PBMCs.

In the authors' methods: Reference gene primer amplification gave nucleated cell count estimates. Clones were sequenced by immunoSEQ multiplex PCR, and TCRdb holds only the in-frame ones, with some missing. V and J calls and clone size come straight from that table; D and trimming were deduced from the DNA. The sample has about 360,000 clones; 75% to 90% are singletons. The CDR3 runs 15 residues. In germline, CDR1 is DFQATT, CDR2 SNEGSKA (reference sequence). The V end was cut by 6 bases, the J end by 2 bases, with 20 bases between. Seattle's enrolled individuals joined amid active infection and were then monitored longitudinally.

The genes are TRBV20-1 and TRBJ2-7; D is unresolved. The origin of this receptor is a woman aged 55-69 years with COVID-19, enrolled during active disease. Sequencing was carried out using peripheral blood. For the CDR3, the DNA is TGCAGTGCCAGTTTTGGGCTAAGAAGTACCTACGAGCAGTACTTC. It is translated as CSASFGLRSTYEQYF.